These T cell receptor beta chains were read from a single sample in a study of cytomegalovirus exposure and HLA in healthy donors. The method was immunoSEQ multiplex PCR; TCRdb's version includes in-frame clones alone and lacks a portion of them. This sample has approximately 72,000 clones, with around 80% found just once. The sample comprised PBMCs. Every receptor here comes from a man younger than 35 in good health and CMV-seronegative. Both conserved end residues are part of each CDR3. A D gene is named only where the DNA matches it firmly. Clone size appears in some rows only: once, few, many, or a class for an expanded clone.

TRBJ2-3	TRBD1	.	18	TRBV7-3	CAISLTRAGGLSTDTQYF	TGTGCCATCAGCTTAACACGGGCAGGGGGCCTTAGCACAGATACGCAGTATTTT
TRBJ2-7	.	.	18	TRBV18	CASSPSRGRSDVPYEQYF	TGTGCCAGCTCACCATCCCGGGGTCGGTCAGACGTTCCCTACGAGCAGTACTTC
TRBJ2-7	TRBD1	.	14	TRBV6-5	CASSTGQGAYEQYF	TGTGCCAGCAGCACTGGACAGGGAGCCTACGAGCAGTACTTC
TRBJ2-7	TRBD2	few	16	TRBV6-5	CASSYEKREVPYEQYF	TGTGCCAGCAGTTACGAGAAACGGGAGGTTCCCTACGAGCAGTACTTC
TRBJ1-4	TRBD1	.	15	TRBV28	CASSPYRGRYEKLFF	TGTGCCAGCAGTCCGTACAGGGGAAGATATGAAAAACTGTTTTTT
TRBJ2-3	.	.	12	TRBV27	CASSRIQGTQYF	TGTGCCAGCAGTCGGATCCAGGGGACGCAGTATTTT
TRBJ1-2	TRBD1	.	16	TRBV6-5	CASSYQGAGRNYGYTF	TGTGCCAGCAGTTATCAGGGGGCTGGTCGTAACTATGGCTACACCTTC
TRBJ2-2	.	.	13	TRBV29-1	CSVDGGGPGELFF	TGCAGCGTTGATGGGGGGGGGCCCGGGGAGCTGTTTTTT
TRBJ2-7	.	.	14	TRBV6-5	CASNKQGSRGEQYF	TGTGCCAGCAATAAACAGGGGTCGCGGGGCGAGCAGTACTTC
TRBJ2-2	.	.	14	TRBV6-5	CASSAGLNTGELFF	TGTGCCAGTAGTGCGGGACTCAACACCGGGGAGCTGTTTTTT
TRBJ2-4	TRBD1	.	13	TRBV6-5	CASSSGTANIQYF	TGTGCCAGCAGCTCCGGGACAGCAAACATTCAGTACTTC
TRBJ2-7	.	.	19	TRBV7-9	CASSLYMGLGTGGAYEQHF	TGTGCCAGCAGCTTATATATGGGGCTGGGCACTGGTGGGGCCTACGAGCAGCACTTC
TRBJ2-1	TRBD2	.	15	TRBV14	CASSHFSGGDNEQFF	TGTGCCAGCAGCCATTTTTCGGGAGGGGACAATGAGCAGTTCTTC
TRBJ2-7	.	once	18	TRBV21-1	CASRPFNRAWGSSYEQYF	TGTGCCAGCAGACCATTCAACAGGGCGTGGGGAAGCTCCTACGAGCAGTACTTC
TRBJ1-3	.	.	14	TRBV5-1	CASSLGRSGNTIYF	TGCGCCAGCAGCTTGGGTCGCTCTGGAAACACCATATATTTT
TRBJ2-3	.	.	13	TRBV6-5	CTLGAGNTDTQYF	TGTACACTGGGTGCAGGGAACACAGATACGCAGTATTTT
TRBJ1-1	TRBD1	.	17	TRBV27	CASSFLVTGGMNTEAFF	TGTGCCAGCAGTTTTCTCGTGACAGGGGGAATGAACACTGAAGCTTTCTTT
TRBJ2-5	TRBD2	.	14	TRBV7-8	CASSSGLAGETQYF	TGTGCCAGCAGCAGCGGACTAGCTGGGGAGACCCAGTACTTC
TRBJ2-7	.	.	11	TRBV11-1	CASSSTYEQYF	TGTGCCAGCAGCTCAACCTACGAGCAGTACTTC
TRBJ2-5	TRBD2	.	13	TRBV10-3	CASWNGREETQYF	TGTGCCAGCTGGAATGGGCGGGAGGAGACCCAGTACTTC
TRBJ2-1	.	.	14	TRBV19	CASSQAARANEQFF	TGTGCCAGTAGTCAGGCTGCACGCGCCAATGAGCAGTTCTTC
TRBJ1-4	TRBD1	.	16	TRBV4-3	CASSQEGTGVEEKLFF	TGCGCCAGCAGCCAAGAAGGGACAGGGGTTGAGGAAAAACTGTTTTTT